This TCR beta chain comes out of a study of control samples from healthy donors and cancer patients (dated by TCRdb to the early 2020s). Remarks on this clone: What this receptor recognizes is not known. Base-call qualities are not available, and no considerably larger clone is one nucleotide away.

The CDR3 starts with the cysteine, ends with the phenylalanine, and has 12 residues. The entry retains the CDR3 DNA only, 36 bases that are in frame from base 1. The germline V gene specifies SGHTA as CDR1 and FQGNSA as CDR2. V was cut back by 6 bases and J by 8 bases, leaving a gap of 10 bases between them. The library was built by means of the immunoSEQ multiplex PCR assay. The clones in this table, taken by TCRdb from immuneACCESS, are in-frame only. Not every clone is retained; where verified, under half of the shortfall comes from an unresolved V gene, and the cause of the rest is unknown. Here the sample has around 180,000 clones; roughly 94% occur a single time. The biggest ten clones account for 1.3% to 1.5% of the sample.

The sequence derives from a woman between 18 and 29 years old in good health. Specimen: blood. The chain is assembled from TRBV7-2 and TRBJ1-4; the D segment cannot be called with confidence. CDR3 sequence: CASSYLGEKLFF. In nucleotides, the sequence is TGTGCCAGCAGTTATCTGGGGGAAAAACTGTTTTTT.